This T cell receptor (beta chain) was found in a study of cytomegalovirus exposure and HLA in healthy donors. Study conclusions and caveats: A list of 150 to 200 TCR beta chains associated with cytomegalovirus was given.

Regarding this clone: Its antigen is still unknown.

This CDR3 has 14 amino acids. V shed 6 bases and J 5 bases; nucleotides not matched to a gene: 6. Germline values: CDR1 SGHNT, CDR2 YENEEA. PCR used 60 Vbeta primers and 13 Jbeta primers. Profiled with immunoSEQ multiplex PCR; TCRdb holds only in-frame clones, not every one. The sample shows 140,000 or so clones, 70% to 85% of them seen only once. The source material was PBMCs. This clonotype was obtained from a male donor in good health and CMV-seronegative. The rearrangement links TRBV11-3 to TRBJ2-2; 7 nucleotides line up with TRBD2. The CDR3 is CASSLRAGTGELFF. As DNA, the CDR3 is TGTGCCAGCAGTCTTAGAGCGGGGACCGGGGAGCTGTTTTTT.